The source of this T cell receptor (beta chain) is a study of cytomegalovirus exposure and HLA in healthy donors. Study summary: Samples from HLA-typed donors yielded about 85 million unique TCRs in an early data release. Study-level results: Later analysis identified a missense DCLRE1C variant that was linked to TCR beta V- and J-gene trimming. The authors excluded some V segments, including TRBV6-2 and TRBV6-3, as indistinguishable. Relative to the approximately 630-donor mean, N-insertions were reportedly fewer in an Asian-associated ancestry cluster in a later analysis.

The PCR ran on 60 Vbeta and 13 Jbeta primers. Assay used: immunoSEQ multiplex PCR; TCRdb lists only in-frame clones, some missing. The listing contains 150,000 or so clones. This CDR3 region has 13 residues. V lost 5 bases to trimming and J lost 2 bases, with 12 bases between them. Germline V gene sequence: CDR1 SQVTM, CDR2 ANQGSEA. To note about this clone: Its target is unknown.

Sequencing was carried out using PBMCs. The TCR sequence derives from a woman aged 45-60 years in good health and CMV-seronegative. The rearrangement links TRBV29-1 to TRBJ1-2; D remains unclear. CDR3 sequence: CSVLFMGNYGYTF. CDR3 in DNA: TGCAGCGTTCTTTTCATGGGCAACTATGGCTACACCTTC.